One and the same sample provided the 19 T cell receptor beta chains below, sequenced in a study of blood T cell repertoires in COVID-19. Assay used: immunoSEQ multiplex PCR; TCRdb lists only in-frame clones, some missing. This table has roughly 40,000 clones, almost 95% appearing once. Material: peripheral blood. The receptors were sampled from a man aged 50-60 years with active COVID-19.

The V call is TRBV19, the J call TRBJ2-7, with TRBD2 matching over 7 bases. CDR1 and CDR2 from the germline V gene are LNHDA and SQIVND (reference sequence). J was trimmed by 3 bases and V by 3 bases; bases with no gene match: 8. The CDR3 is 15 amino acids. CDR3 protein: CASSIGLAENYEQYF. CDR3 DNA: TGTGCCAGTAGTATCGGCCTAGCGGAGAACTACGAGCAGTACTTC. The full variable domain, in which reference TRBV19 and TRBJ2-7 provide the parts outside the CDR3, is DGGITQSPKYLFRKEGQNVTLSCEQNLNHDAMYWYRQDPGQGLRLIYYSQIVNDFQKGDIAEGYSVSREKKESFPLTVTSAQKNPTAFYLCASSIGLAENYEQYFGPGTRLTVT.

The CDR3 coding sequence is TGTGCCAGCAGCTTTTTGCCGGAAGGGACAGATGGCTACACCTTC. It codes for CASSFLPEGTDGYTF. The chain joins TRBV7-9 to TRBJ1-2; 7 bases match TRBD1. Germline assignment: CDR1 SEHNR and CDR2 FQNEAQ (reference sequence). The length of the CDR3 is 15 residues. The ends lost 3 bases at V and 6 bases at J; junction bases unmatched: 10.

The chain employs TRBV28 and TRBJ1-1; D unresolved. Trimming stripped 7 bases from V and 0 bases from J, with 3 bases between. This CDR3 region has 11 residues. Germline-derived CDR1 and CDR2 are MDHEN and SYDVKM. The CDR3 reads CASTVNTEAFF. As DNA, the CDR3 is TGTGCCAGCACCGTGAACACTGAAGCTTTCTTT.

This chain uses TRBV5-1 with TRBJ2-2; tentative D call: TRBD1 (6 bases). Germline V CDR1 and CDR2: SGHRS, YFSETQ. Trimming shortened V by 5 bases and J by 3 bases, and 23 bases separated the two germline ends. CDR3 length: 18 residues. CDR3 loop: CASRTGPGVTPYTGELFF. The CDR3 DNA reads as TGCGCCAGCAGAACTGGCCCAGGGGTTACGCCTTACACCGGGGAGCTGTTTTTT. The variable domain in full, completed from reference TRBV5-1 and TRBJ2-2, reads KAGVTQTPRYLIKTRGQQVTLSCSPISGHRSVSWYQQTPGQGLQFLFEYFSETQRNKGNFPGRFSGRQFSNSRSEMNVSTLELGDSALYLCASRTGPGVTPYTGELFFGEGSRLTVL.

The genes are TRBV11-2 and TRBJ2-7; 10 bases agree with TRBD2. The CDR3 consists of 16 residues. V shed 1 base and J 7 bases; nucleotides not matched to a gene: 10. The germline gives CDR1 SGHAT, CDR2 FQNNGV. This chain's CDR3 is CASSLVSGAGGGEQYF. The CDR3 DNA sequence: TGTGCCAGCAGCTTAGTCTCTGGAGCGGGAGGGGGAGAGCAGTACTTC.

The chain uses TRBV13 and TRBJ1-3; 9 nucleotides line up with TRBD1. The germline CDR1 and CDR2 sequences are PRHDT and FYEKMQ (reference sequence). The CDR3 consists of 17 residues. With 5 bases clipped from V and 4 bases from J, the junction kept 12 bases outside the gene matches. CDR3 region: CASSHFRDRVRGNTIYF. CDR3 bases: TGTGCCAGCAGCCACTTTCGGGACAGGGTGCGAGGAAACACCATATATTTT.

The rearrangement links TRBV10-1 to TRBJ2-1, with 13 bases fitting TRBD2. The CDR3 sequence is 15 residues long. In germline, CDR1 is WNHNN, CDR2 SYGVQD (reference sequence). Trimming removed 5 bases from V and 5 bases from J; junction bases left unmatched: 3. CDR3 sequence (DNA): TGCGCCAGCAGTACGGGACTAGCGGGAAACAATGAGCAGTTCTTC. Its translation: CASSTGLAGNNEQFF.

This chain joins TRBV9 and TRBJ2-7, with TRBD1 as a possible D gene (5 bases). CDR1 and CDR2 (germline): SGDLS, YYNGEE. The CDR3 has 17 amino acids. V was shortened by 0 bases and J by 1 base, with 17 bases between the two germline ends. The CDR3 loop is CASSVALGPSASYEQYF. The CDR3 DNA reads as TGTGCCAGCAGCGTAGCCTTGGGGCCGAGTGCGTCCTACGAGCAGTACTTC.

CDR3 in DNA: TGTGCCAGCAGCCAAGACTATCGGGGGACAGGGACAGCTTTCTTT. This translates into CASSQDYRGTGTAFF. The chain links TRBV3-1 (or the pseudogene TRBV3-2) to TRBJ1-1; TRBD1 matches at 9 bases. This CDR3 is built from 15 residues. V lost 0 bases, J lost 10 bases, and 9 bases stayed unmatched. Germline V gene sequence: CDR1 LGHDT, CDR2 YNNKEL (reference sequence).

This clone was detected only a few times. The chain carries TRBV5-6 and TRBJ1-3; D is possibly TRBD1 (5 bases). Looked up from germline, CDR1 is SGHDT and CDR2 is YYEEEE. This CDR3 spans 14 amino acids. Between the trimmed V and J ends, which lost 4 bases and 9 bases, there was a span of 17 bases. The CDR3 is CASSPRGRAATIYF. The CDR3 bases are TGTGCCAGCAGCCCGCGGGGGAGGGCCGCCACCATATATTTT.

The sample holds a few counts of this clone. The CDR3 nucleotides read TGTGCCAGCAGCTTGGGGCAGGGGCCTTCCTACGAGCAGTACTTC. It codes for CASSLGQGPSYEQYF. The rearrangement uses TRBV7-9 and TRBJ2-7, with a weak D call TRBD1 (6 bases). The germline gives CDR1 SEHNR, CDR2 FQNEAQ (reference sequence). CDR3 length equals 15 residues. The V end lost 3 bases, the J end lost 1 base, and 13 bases lay between the germline ends.

The CDR3 loop reads CASSVYELPNDNDGKLFF. The CDR3 DNA sequence: TGTGCCAGCAGCGTGTATGAACTACCTAACGATAATGACGGAAAACTGTTTTTT. The chain carries TRBV9 and TRBJ1-4; no clear D gene. Between the trimmed V and J ends, which lost 2 bases and 10 bases, there was a span of 27 bases. The CDR3 has 18 residues. In germline, CDR1 is SGDLS, CDR2 YYNGEE.

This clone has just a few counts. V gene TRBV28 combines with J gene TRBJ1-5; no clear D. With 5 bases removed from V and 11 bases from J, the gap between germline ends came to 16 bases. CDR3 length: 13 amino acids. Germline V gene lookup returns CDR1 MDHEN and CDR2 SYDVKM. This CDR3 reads CASSGSPGKSQHF. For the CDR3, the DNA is TGTGCCAGCAGTGGGTCTCCGGGGAAGTCCCAGCATTTT. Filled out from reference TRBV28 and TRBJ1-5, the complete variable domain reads DVKVTQSSRYLVKRTGEKVFLECVQDMDHENMFWYRQDPGLGLRLIYFSYDVKMKEKGDIPEGYSVSREKKERFSLILESASTNQTSMYLCASSGSPGKSQHFGDGTRLSIL.

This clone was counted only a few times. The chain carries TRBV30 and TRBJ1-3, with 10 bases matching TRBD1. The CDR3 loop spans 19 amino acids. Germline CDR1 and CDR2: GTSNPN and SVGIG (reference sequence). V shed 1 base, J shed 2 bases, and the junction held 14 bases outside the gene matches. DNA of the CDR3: TGTGCCTGGAGTGCCTACCGGGACAGGGGATTCCATACTGGAAACACCATATATTTT. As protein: CAWSAYRDRGFHTGNTIYF.

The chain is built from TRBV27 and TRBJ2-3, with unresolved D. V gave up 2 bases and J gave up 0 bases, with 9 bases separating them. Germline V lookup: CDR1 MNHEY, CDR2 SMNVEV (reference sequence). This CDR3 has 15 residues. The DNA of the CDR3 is TGTGCCAGCAGTTTACGACTGACCAGCACAGATACGCAGTATTTT. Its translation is CASSLRLTSTDTQYF.

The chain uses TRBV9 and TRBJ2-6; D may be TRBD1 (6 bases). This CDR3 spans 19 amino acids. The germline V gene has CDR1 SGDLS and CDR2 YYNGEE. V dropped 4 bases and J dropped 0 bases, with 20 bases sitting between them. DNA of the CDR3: TGTGCCAGCAGCTTCCGGGACATTACTTCACCCTCTGGGGCCAACGTCCTGACTTTC. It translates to CASSFRDITSPSGANVLTF.

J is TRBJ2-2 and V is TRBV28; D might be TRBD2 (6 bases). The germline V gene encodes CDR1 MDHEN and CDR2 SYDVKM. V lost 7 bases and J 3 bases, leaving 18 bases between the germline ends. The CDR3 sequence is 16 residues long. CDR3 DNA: TGTGCCAGCAAAATCGGAGGCGGGGCAGACACCGGGGAGCTGTTTTTT. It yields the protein CASKIGGGADTGELFF. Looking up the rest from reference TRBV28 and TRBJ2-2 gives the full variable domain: DVKVTQSSRYLVKRTGEKVFLECVQDMDHENMFWYRQDPGLGLRLIYFSYDVKMKEKGDIPEGYSVSREKKERFSLILESASTNQTSMYLCASKIGGGADTGELFFGEGSRLTVL.

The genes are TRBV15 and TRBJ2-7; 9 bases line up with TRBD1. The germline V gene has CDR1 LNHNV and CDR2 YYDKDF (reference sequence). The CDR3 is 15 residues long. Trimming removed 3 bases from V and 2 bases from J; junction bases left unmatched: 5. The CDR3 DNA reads TGTGCCACCAGCAGCCCACAGGGGGCTACCTACGAGCAGTACTTC. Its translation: CATSSPQGATYEQYF.

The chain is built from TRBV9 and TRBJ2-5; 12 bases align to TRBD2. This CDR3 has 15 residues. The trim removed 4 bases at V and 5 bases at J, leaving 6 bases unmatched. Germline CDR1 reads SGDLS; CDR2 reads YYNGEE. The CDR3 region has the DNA TGTGCCAGCAGCACCCCTAGCGGGAGGGATGAGACCCAGTACTTC. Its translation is CASSTPSGRDETQYF.